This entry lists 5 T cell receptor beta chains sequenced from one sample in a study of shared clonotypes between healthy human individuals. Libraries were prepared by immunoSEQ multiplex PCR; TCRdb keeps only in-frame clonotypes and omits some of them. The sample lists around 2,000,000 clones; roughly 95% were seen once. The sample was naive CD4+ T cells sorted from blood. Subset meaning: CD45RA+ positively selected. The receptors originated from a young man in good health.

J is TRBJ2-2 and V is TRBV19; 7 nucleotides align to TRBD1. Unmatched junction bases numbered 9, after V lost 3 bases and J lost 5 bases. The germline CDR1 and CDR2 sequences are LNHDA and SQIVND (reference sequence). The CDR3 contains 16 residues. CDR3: CASSITTGIRTGELFF. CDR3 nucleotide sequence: TGTGCCAGTAGTATCACGACAGGGATTAGGACCGGGGAGCTGTTTTTT.

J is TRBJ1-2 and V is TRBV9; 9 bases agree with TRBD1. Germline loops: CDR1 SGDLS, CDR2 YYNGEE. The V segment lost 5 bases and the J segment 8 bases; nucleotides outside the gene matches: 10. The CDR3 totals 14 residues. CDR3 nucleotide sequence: TGTGCCAGCAGTAAACAGGGGGCTACGGAAGGCTACACCTTC. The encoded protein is CASSKQGATEGYTF.

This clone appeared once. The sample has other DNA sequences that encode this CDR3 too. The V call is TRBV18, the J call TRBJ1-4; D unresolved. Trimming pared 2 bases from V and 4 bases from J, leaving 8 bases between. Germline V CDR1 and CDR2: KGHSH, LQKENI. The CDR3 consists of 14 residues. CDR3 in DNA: TGTGCCAGCTCACCAGGAGCCCTTAATGAAAAACTGTTTTTT. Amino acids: CASSPGALNEKLFF.

The CDR3 sequence: CASTRTGLNSPLHF. Here the CDR3 DNA reads TGTGCCAGCACTAGGACAGGGCTCAATTCACCCCTCCACTTT. The chain recombines TRBV6-1 with TRBJ1-6, with 8 bases that match TRBD1. J was trimmed by 7 bases and V by 7 bases; bases with no gene match: 6. CDR3 length: 14 residues. The germline CDR1 and CDR2 sequences are MNHNS and SASEGT.

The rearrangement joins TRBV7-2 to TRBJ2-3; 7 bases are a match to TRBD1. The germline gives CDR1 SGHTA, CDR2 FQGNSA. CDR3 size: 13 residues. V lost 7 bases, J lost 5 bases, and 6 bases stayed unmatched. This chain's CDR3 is CASMKGAIDTQYF. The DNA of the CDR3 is TGTGCCAGCATGAAGGGGGCAATAGATACGCAGTATTTT.